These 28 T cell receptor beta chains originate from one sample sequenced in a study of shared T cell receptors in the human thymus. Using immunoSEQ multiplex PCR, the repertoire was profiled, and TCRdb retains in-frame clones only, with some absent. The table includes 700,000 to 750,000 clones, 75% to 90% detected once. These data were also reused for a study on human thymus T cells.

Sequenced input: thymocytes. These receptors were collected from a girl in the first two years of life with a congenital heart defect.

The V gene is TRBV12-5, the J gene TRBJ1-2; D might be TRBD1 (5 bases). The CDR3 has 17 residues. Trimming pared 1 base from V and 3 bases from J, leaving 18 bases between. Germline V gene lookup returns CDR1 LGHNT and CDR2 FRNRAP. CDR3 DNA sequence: TGTGCTAGTGGTTTGGGGCAGGGTCCTCCTCCTTACTATGGCTACACCTTC. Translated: CASGLGQGPPPYYGYTF.

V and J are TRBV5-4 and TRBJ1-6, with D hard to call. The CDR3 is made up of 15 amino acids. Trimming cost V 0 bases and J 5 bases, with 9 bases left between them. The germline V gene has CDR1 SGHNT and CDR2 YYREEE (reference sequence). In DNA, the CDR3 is TGTGCCAGCAGCTTGGAGTGGCAGGATAATTCACCCCTCCACTTT. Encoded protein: CASSLEWQDNSPLHF.

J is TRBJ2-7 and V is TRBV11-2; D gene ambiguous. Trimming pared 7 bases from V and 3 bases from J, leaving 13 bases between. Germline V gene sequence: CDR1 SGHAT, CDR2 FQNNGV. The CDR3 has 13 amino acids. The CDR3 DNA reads TGTGCCAGCAATGCCCGTTCCTACTACGAGCAGTACTTC. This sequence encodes CASNARSYYEQYF. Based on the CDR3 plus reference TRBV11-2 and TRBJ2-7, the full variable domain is EAGVAQSPRYKIIEKRQSVAFWCNPISGHATLYWYQQILGQGPKLLIQFQNNGVVDDSQLPKDRFSAERLKGVDSTLKIQPAKLEDSAVYLCASNARSYYEQYFGPGTRLTVT.

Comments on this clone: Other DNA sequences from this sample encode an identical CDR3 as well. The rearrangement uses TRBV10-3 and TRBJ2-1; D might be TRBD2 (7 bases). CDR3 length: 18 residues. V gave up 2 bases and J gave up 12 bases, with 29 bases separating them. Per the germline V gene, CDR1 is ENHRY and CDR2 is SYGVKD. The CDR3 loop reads CAISERPQGGEWPVGQFF. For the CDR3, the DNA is TGTGCCATCAGTGAGCGCCCACAGGGAGGGGAATGGCCCGTGGGGCAGTTCTTC.

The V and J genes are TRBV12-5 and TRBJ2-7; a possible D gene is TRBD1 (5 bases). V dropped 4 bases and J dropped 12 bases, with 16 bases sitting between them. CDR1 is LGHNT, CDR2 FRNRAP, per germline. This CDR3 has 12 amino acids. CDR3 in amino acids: CASGSLKGVGYF. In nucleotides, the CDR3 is TGTGCTAGTGGTTCCCTCAAAGGGGTAGGGTACTTC.

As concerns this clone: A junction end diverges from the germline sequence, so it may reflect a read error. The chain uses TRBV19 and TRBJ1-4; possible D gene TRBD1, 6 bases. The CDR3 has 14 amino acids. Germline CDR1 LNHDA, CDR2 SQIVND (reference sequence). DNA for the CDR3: TGTGACAGTAGTTCAGGCGCAGGGGATGAAAAACTGTTTTTT. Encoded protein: CDSSSGAGDEKLFF. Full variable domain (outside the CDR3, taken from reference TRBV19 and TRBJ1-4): DGGITQSPKYLFRKEGQNVTLSCEQNLNHDAMYWYRQDPGQGLRLIYYSQIVNDFQKGDIAEGYSVSREKKESFPLTVTSAQKNPTAFYLCDSSSGAGDEKLFFGSGTQLSVL.

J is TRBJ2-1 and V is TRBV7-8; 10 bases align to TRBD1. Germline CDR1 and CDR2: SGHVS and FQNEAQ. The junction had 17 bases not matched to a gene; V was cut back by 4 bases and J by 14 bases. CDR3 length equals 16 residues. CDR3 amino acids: CASSSLWGTPGQGEFF. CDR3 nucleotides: TGTGCCAGCAGCTCATTGTGGGGAACACCCGGACAGGGGGAGTTCTTC.

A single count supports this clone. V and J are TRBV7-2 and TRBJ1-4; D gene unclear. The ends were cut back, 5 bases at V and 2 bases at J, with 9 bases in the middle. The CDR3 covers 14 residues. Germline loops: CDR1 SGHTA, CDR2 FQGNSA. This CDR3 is CASSPGSTNEKLFF. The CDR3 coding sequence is TGTGCCAGCAGCCCGGGATCGACTAATGAAAAACTGTTTTTT.

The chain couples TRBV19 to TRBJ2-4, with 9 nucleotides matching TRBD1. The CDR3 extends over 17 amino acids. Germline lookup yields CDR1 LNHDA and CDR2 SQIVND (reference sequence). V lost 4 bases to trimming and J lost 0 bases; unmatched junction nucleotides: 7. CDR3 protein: CASSSEGQGLAKNIQYF. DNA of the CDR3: TGTGCCAGTAGTAGTGAGGGACAGGGCTTAGCCAAAAACATTCAGTACTTC.

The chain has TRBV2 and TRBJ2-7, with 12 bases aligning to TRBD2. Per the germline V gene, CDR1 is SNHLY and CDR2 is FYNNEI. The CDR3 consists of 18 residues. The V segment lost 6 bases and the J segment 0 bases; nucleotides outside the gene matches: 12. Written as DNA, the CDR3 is TGTGCCAGCAGGGACCGGACTAGCGGGGTCCCAACCTCCTACGAGCAGTACTTC. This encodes CASRDRTSGVPTSYEQYF.

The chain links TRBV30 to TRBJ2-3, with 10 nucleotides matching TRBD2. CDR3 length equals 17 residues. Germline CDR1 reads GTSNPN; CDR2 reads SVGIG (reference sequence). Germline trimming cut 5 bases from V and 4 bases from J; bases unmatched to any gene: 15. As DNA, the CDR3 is TGTGCCTGGCAGCGGGGGGGCCTGGGAATTGGAGCAGATACGCAGTATTTT. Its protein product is CAWQRGGLGIGADTQYF.

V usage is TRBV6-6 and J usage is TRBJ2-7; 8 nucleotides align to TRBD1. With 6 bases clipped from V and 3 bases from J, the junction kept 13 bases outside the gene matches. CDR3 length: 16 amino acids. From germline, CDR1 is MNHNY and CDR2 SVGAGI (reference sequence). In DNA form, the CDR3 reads TGTGCCAGCAGGGCACCCAGCGACACAGGGGGCTACGAGCAGTACTTC. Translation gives CASRAPSDTGGYEQYF.

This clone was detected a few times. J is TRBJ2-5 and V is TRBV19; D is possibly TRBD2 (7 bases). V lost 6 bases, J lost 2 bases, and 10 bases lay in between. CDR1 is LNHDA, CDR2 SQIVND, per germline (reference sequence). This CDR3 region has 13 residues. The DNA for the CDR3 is TGTGCCAGTAGCGGGGGGCCTCAAGAGACCCAGTACTTC. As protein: CASSGGPQETQYF.

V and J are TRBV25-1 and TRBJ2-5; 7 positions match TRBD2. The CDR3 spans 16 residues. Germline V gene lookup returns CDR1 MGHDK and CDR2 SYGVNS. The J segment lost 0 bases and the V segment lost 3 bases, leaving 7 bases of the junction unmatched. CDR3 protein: CASSDSPLADQETQYF. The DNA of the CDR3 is TGTGCCAGCAGTGATTCACCCCTAGCGGACCAAGAGACCCAGTACTTC.

For the CDR3, the DNA is TGTGCCAGCAGTTCCGTTGACTCTACAGGGGAACAGTTCTTC. It specifies CASSSVDSTGEQFF. This chain links TRBV28 with TRBJ2-1, with 7 bases matching TRBD1. The germline gives CDR1 MDHEN, CDR2 SYDVKM. The V gene end was trimmed by 4 bases and the J gene end by 13 bases; junction bases not matched to a gene: 13. The length of the CDR3 is 14 residues.

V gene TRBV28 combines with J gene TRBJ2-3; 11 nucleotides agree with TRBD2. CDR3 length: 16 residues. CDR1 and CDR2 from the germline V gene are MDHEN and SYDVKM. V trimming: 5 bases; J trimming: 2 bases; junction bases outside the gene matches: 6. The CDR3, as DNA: TGTGCCAGCAGTCCCTCTAGCGGGGGGTCCACAGATACGCAGTATTTT. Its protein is CASSPSSGGSTDTQYF.

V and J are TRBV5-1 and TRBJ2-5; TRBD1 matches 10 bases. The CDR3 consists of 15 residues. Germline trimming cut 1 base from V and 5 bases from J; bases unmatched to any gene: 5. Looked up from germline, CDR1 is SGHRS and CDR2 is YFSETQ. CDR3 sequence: CASSLTGQGTETQYF. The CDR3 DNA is TGCGCCAGCAGCTTGACGGGACAGGGGACGGAGACCCAGTACTTC.

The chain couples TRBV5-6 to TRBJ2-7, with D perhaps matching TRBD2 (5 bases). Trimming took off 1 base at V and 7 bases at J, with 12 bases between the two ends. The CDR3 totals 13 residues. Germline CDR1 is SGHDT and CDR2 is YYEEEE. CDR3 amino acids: CASSLLRGSEQYF. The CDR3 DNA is TGTGCCAGCAGCTTGCTCCGGGGATCAGAGCAGTACTTC. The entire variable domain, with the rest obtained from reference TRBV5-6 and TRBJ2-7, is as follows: DAGVTQSPTHLIKTRGQQVTLRCSPKSGHDTVSWYQQALGQGPQFIFQYYEEEERQRGNFPDRFSGHQFPNYSSELNVNALLLGDSALYLCASSLLRGSEQYFGPGTRLTVT.

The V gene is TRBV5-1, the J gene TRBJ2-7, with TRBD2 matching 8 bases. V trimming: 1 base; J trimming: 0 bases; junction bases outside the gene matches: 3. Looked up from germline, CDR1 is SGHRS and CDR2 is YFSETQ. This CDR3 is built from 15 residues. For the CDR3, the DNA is TGCGCCAGCAGCTTGCGGGGGGGAGGCTCCTACGAGCAGTACTTC. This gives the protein CASSLRGGGSYEQYF.

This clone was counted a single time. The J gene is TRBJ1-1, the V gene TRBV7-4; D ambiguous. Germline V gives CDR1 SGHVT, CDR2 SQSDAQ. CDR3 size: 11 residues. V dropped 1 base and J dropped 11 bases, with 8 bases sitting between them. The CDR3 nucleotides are TGTGCCAGCAGCTTAGGTAGGGAGGCTTTCTTT. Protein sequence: CASSLGREAFF.

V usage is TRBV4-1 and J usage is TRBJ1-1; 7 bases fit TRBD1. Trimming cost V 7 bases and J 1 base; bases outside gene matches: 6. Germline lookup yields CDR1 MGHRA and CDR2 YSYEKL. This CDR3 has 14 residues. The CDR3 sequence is CASTRNRGNTEAFF. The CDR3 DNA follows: TGCGCCAGCACCCGAAACAGGGGGAACACTGAAGCTTTCTTT.

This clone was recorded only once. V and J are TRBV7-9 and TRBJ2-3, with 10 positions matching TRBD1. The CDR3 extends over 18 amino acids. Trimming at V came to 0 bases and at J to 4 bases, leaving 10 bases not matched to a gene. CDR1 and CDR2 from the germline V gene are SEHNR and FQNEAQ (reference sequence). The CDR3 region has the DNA TGTGCCAGCAGCTTAGCCCAGACCGGGACAGGGGTATCAGATACGCAGTATTTT. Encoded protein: CASSLAQTGTGVSDTQYF.

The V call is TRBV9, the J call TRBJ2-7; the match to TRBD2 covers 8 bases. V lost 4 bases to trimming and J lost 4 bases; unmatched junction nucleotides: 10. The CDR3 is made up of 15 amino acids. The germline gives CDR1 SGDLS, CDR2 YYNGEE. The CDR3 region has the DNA TGTGCCAGCAGCACGCGGGGGGCCTCGGTTTACGAGCAGTACTTC. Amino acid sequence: CASSTRGASVYEQYF.

In DNA, the CDR3 is TGTGCCAGCAGTCCCGAGCGGGGACGCTCCTACAATGAGCAGTTCTTC. Protein product: CASSPERGRSYNEQFF. V and J are TRBV27 and TRBJ2-1; 7 nucleotides match TRBD2. The germline V gene encodes CDR1 MNHEY and CDR2 SMNVEV (reference sequence). The CDR3 has 16 residues. With V trimmed by 5 bases and J by 0 bases, 7 bases remained unmatched.

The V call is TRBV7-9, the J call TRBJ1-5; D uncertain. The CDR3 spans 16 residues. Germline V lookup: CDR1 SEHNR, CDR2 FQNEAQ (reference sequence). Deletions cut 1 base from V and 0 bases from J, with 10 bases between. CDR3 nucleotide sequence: TGTGCCAGCAGCTTAGTCCTAGAAGGTAGCAATCAGCCCCAGCATTTT. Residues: CASSLVLEGSNQPQHF.

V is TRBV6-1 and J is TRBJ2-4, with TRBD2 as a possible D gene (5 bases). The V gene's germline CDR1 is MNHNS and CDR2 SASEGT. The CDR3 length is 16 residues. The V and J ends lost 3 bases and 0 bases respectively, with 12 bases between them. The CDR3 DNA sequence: TGTGCCAGCAGTGACAGGACGGGGTTAGCCAAAAACATTCAGTACTTC. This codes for CASSDRTGLAKNIQYF.

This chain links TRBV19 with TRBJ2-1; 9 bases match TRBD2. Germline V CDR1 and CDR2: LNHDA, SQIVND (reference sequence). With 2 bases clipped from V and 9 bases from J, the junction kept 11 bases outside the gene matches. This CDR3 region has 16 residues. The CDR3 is CASSINKASGDGEQFF. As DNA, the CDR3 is TGTGCCAGTAGTATAAACAAGGCTAGCGGGGACGGTGAGCAGTTCTTC.

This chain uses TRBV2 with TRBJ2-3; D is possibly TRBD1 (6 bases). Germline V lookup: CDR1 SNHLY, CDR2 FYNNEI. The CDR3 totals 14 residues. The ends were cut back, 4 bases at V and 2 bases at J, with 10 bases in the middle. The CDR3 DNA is TGTGCCAGCAGTGGCAGGACAGACACAGATACGCAGTATTTT. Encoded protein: CASSGRTDTDTQYF.